The entry below describes one T cell receptor beta chain. These data are taken from a study of CD8 T cells in Susac syndrome. V lost 5 bases and J lost 0, with 15 bases in between. Per the germline V gene, CDR1 is DFQATT and CDR2 is SNEGSKA (reference sequence). The CDR3 has 15 residues. Reverse transcription of roughly 0.5 to 1 ug RNA used random hexamers. TCRdb recomputed calls from the immunoSEQ multiplex PCR reads with MiXCR, one row per CDR3 protein. The sample records some 110,000 distinct CDR3 sequences, around 96% being singletons. V usage is TRBV20-1 and J usage is TRBJ2-3; unclear D gene. The sequence was collected from a human donor with Susac syndrome. The sequencing sample was made of CD4+ T cells from PBMCs. The CDR3 DNA sequence: TGCAGTGCTCCACGGGCCGAAGCTAGCACAGATACGCAGTATTTT. Protein: CSAPRAEASTDTQYF.